This TCR beta chain is from a study of T-cell reconstitution after alpha-beta-depleted transplantation in children. This CDR3 is 13 amino acids long. CDR1 and CDR2 (germline): SGHNT, YYREEE (reference sequence). Molecular barcoding with unique molecular identifiers was used for the TCRbeta library. TCRdb redid the calling of the PCR reads with MiXCR, one entry per CDR3 protein. The sample carries 500,000 or so distinct CDR3 sequences, about 33% recorded once. On this clonotype itself: An end of the junction differs from the germline gene, which may be a read error.

The V and J genes are TRBV5-4 and TRBJ2-1, with a weak D call TRBD2 (6 bases). Here the sequenced sample was PBMCs from the stem cell graft donor, taken from the stem cell graft. This receptor was obtained from a human donor who donated a stem cell graft to a child with aplastic anemia. This CDR3 reads CASSLPDIREISF. The CDR3 bases are TGTGCCAGCAGCCTACCGGATATCCGGGAGATTAGCTTC.